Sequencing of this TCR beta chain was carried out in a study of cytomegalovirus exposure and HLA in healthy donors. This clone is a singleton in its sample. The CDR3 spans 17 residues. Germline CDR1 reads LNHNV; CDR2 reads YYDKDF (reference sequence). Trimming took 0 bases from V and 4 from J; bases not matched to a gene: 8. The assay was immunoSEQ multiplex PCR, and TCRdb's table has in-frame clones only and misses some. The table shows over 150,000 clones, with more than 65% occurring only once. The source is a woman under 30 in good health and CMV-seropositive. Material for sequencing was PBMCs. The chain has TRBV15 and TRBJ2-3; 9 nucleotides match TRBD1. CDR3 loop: CATSRDRGQGGSDTQYF. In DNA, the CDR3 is TGTGCCACCAGCAGAGATAGGGGACAGGGCGGATCAGATACGCAGTATTTT.